Shown below are 32 T cell receptor beta chains from a single sample sequenced in a study of T-cell reconstitution after alpha-beta-depleted transplantation in children. Preparation of the TCRbeta library used unique molecular identifiers. TCRdb independently ran MiXCR on the PCR reads; one entry per CDR3 protein. Of about 500,000 distinct CDR3 sequences in the sample, less than 35% are singletons; the top ten hold approximately 2.3%. The sample was PBMCs from the stem cell graft donor, taken from the stem cell graft. All receptors come from a human donor who donated a stem cell graft to a child with aplastic anemia.

This clonotype was recorded a few times. The gene calls are TRBV7-2 and TRBJ2-2; TRBD2 aligns across 9 bases. This CDR3 has 16 amino acids. V was pared by 3 bases and J by 2 bases, with 4 bases of the junction left unmatched. The germline CDR1 and CDR2 sequences are SGHTA and FQGNSA. The CDR3 coding sequence is TGTGCCAGCAGCTTCTGGACTAGCGAAAACACCGGGGAGCTGTTTTTT. Protein sequence: CASSFWTSENTGELFF. Full variable domain (rest looked up from reference TRBV7-2 and TRBJ2-2): GAGVSQSPSNKVTEKGKDVELRCDPISGHTALYWYRQSLGQGLEFLIYFQGNSAPDKSGLPSDRFSAERTGGSVSTLTIQRTQQEDSAVYLCASSFWTSENTGELFFGEGSRLTVL.

The chain joins TRBV19 to TRBJ2-7, with D unclear. V dropped 1 base and J dropped 2 bases, with 9 bases sitting between them. Germline-derived CDR1 and CDR2 are LNHDA and SQIVND (reference sequence). The CDR3 covers 14 residues. The CDR3, as DNA: TGTGCCAGTAGTATAGCGGACGGAACCTACGAGCAGTACTTC. The encoded protein is CASSIADGTYEQYF.

Notes on this clonotype: One end of the junction varies from germline; a read error may be responsible. The chain recombines TRBV12-3 or TRBV12-4 with TRBJ1-1, with 7 bases lining up with TRBD1. The CDR3 consists of 12 residues. The CDR3 loop is CASRFLPRGTAF. In nucleotides, the CDR3 is TGTGCCAGCCGTTTCCTTCCCAGGGGGACAGCATTT.

The chain combines TRBV12-3 or TRBV12-4 with TRBJ1-1; D is unclear. Trimming shortened V by 3 bases and J by 7 bases, and 9 bases separated the two germline ends. CDR3 length: 12 residues. CDR3 sequence: CASSFWELEAFF. CDR3 sequence (DNA): TGTGCCAGCAGTTTTTGGGAGCTTGAAGCTTTCTTT.

This clonotype was detected only a few times. The chain recombines TRBV20-1 with TRBJ2-1; 8 bases match TRBD1. Germline V CDR1 and CDR2: DFQATT, SNEGSKA (reference sequence). J lost 8 bases, V lost 5 bases, and 5 bases had no gene match. This CDR3 is 12 amino acids long. CDR3 DNA: TGCAGTGCTGTGGGACAGGTGGATGAGCAGTTCTTC. Amino acid sequence: CSAVGQVDEQFF.

The genes are TRBV29-1 and TRBJ2-3; D is possibly TRBD1 or TRBD2 (6 bases each). Between the trimmed V and J ends, which lost 6 bases and 5 bases, there was a span of 18 bases. CDR3 length: 14 residues. The germline gives CDR1 SQVTM, CDR2 ANQGSEA. CDR3 region: CSVSGGGGGDTQYF. The CDR3 DNA reads as TGCAGCGTCTCTGGGGGCGGAGGGGGAGATACGCAGTATTTT.

The chain uses TRBV29-1 and TRBJ2-3; D might be TRBD2 (5 bases). V was clipped by 7 bases and J by 4 bases, with 21 bases between them. Germline V gene sequence: CDR1 SQVTM, CDR2 ANQGSEA. This CDR3 has 15 amino acids. The CDR3 here is CSAEGSGSPADTQYF. Here the CDR3 DNA reads TGCAGCGCCGAGGGCAGCGGCAGTCCCGCAGATACGCAGTATTTT.

V is TRBV6-1 and J is TRBJ2-5, with TRBD1 identical over 8 bases. V shed 3 bases, J shed 3 bases, and the junction held 9 bases outside the gene matches. This CDR3 spans 16 amino acids. Per the germline V gene, CDR1 is MNHNS and CDR2 is SASEGT. In nucleotides, the CDR3 is TGTGCCAGCAGTGATCCCAGGGGGCGTTGGGAAGAGACCCAGTACTTC. It is translated as CASSDPRGRWEETQYF.

There are a few counts of this clonotype. The rearrangement links TRBV20-1 to TRBJ2-6; D may be TRBD1 or TRBD2 (5 bases each). Germline assignment: CDR1 DFQATT and CDR2 SNEGSKA (reference sequence). V dropped 5 bases and J dropped 0 bases, with 11 bases sitting between them. The CDR3 length is 15 residues. DNA of the CDR3: TGCAGTGCTCGATCAGGGAGCTCTGGGGCCAACGTCCTGACTTTC. As protein: CSARSGSSGANVLTF.

In its sample, this clonotype was seen many times. The rearrangement joins TRBV5-1 to TRBJ1-1; 9 bases match TRBD1. After removal of 0 bases from V and 7 bases from J, the junction contained 7 bases not matched to a gene. There are 15 residues in the CDR3. Germline V lookup: CDR1 SGHRS, CDR2 YFSETQ. CDR3 loop: CASSLETGGNGEAFF. CDR3 in DNA: TGCGCCAGCAGCTTGGAGACAGGGGGGAATGGTGAAGCTTTCTTT.

This clonotype has only a few counts. This chain uses TRBV5-1 with TRBJ2-1; 10 positions agree with TRBD2. The CDR3 loop spans 15 amino acids. The J segment lost 2 bases and the V segment lost 5 bases, leaving 4 bases of the junction unmatched. Per germline, CDR1 SGHRS and CDR2 YFSETQ. This CDR3 reads CASRQGLATYNEQFF. CDR3 bases: TGCGCCAGCAGACAGGGACTAGCGACCTACAATGAGCAGTTCTTC.

This clonotype has just a few counts. The rearrangement joins TRBV12-3 or TRBV12-4 to TRBJ1-5, with no clear D. CDR3 length equals 14 residues. V lost 5 bases and J lost 5, with 13 bases in between. CDR3 amino acids: CASSTSTTHQPQHF. The CDR3 DNA sequence: TGTGCCAGCAGTACCTCCACCACGCATCAGCCCCAGCATTTT.

The rearrangement joins TRBV30 to TRBJ1-2; D gene unclear. V was trimmed by 2 bases and J by 6 bases, leaving 13 bases between them. Germline loops: CDR1 GTSNPN, CDR2 SVGIG (reference sequence). The CDR3 spans 13 residues. For the CDR3, the DNA is TGTGCCTGGAGTCAGGCTTTCGGGAATGGCTACACCTTC. Amino acids: CAWSQAFGNGYTF. Supplemented by reference TRBV30 and TRBJ1-2, the full variable domain reads SQTIHQWPATLVQPVGSPLSLECTVEGTSNPNLYWYRQAAGRGLQLLFYSVGIGQISSEVPQNLSASRPQDRQFILSSKKLLLSDSGFYLCAWSQAFGNGYTFGSGTRLTVV.

The chain combines TRBV18 with TRBJ2-7; D is uncertain. CDR1 is KGHSH, CDR2 LQKENI, per germline. The CDR3 contains 15 residues. V lost 1 base and J 2 bases, leaving 12 bases between the germline ends. CDR3: CASSPLRRRTYEQYF. The CDR3 DNA reads TGTGCCAGCTCACCACTCAGAAGACGGACCTACGAGCAGTACTTC. Variable domain in full (rest from reference TRBV18 and TRBJ2-7): NAGVMQNPRHLVRRRGQEARLRCSPMKGHSHVYWYRQLPEEGLKFMVYLQKENIIDESGMPKERFSAEFPKEGPSILRIQQVVRGDSAAYFCASSPLRRRTYEQYFGPGTRLTVT.

This clonotype was detected once. The chain has TRBV5-1 and TRBJ2-1; TRBD2 matches at 9 bases. From germline, CDR1 is SGHRS and CDR2 YFSETQ. CDR3 length: 16 residues. V shed 1 base and J 3 bases; nucleotides not matched to a gene: 5. The CDR3 loop is CASSLPSGIIYNEQFF. The CDR3 DNA follows: TGCGCCAGCAGCTTGCCTAGCGGGATTATCTACAATGAGCAGTTCTTC. Full variable domain (rest looked up from reference TRBV5-1 and TRBJ2-1): KAGVTQTPRYLIKTRGQQVTLSCSPISGHRSVSWYQQTPGQGLQFLFEYFSETQRNKGNFPGRFSGRQFSNSRSEMNVSTLELGDSALYLCASSLPSGIIYNEQFFGPGTRLTVL.

The V and J genes are TRBV27 and TRBJ2-7; 8 bases map to TRBD2. There are 17 residues in the CDR3. CDR1 is MNHEY, CDR2 SMNVEV, per germline (reference sequence). J was trimmed by 3 bases and V by 4 bases; bases with no gene match: 14. The CDR3 loop is CASSSLGISGRLYEQYV. The CDR3 DNA follows: TGTGCCAGCAGTTCCCTGGGGATCAGCGGGAGACTCTACGAGCAGTACGTC.

The chain is built from TRBV5-1 and TRBJ2-5; 7 positions agree with TRBD2. The V gene end was trimmed by 7 bases and the J gene end by 2 bases; junction bases not matched to a gene: 2. The length of the CDR3 is 12 residues. Germline V gene sequence: CDR1 SGHRS, CDR2 YFSETQ. CDR3 sequence reads: CASASGQETQYF. The CDR3 region has the DNA TGCGCCAGCGCTAGCGGACAAGAGACCCAGTACTTC.

This rearrangement joins TRBV15 to TRBJ2-3; D is possibly TRBD1 (5 bases). CDR3 length equals 16 residues. V was clipped by 5 bases and J by 4 bases, with 19 bases between them. CDR1 LNHNV and CDR2 YYDKDF come from the germline V gene (reference sequence). The CDR3 DNA is TGTGCCACCAGCGAGCCTGGGGCCCATGAGGCAGATACGCAGTATTTT. Its translation is CATSEPGAHEADTQYF.

The chain links TRBV7-9 to TRBJ2-7; TRBD2 might be the D (5 bases). Germline V gene lookup returns CDR1 SEHNR and CDR2 FQNEAQ (reference sequence). The CDR3 covers 13 residues. Trimming removed 6 bases from V and 0 bases from J, with 9 bases in between. This CDR3 reads CASRPRDSYEQYF. The DNA for the CDR3 is TGTGCCAGCAGACCACGGGACTCCTACGAGCAGTACTTC.

This clonotype was detected only a few times. This chain joins TRBV29-1 and TRBJ2-5; 9 bases align to TRBD1. The germline V gene encodes CDR1 SQVTM and CDR2 ANQGSEA. The CDR3 consists of 13 residues. Unmatched junction bases numbered 5, after V lost 4 bases and J lost 5 bases. The CDR3 sequence is CSVVQGAGETQYF. The CDR3 nucleotides are TGCAGCGTTGTACAGGGGGCGGGGGAGACCCAGTACTTC.

This clonotype has just a few counts. The chain uses TRBV9 and TRBJ2-5, with 8 bases fitting TRBD2. The germline gives CDR1 SGDLS, CDR2 YYNGEE. This CDR3 has 17 residues. Trimming took 3 bases from V and 2 from J; bases not matched to a gene: 12. The CDR3 region is CASSAGDGGRTQETQYF. CDR3 DNA sequence: TGTGCCAGCAGCGCCGGGGATGGCGGGAGGACACAAGAGACCCAGTACTTC.

This chain connects TRBV9 to TRBJ2-3; D unresolved. V was shortened by 5 bases and J by 6 bases, with 13 bases between the two germline ends. This CDR3 has 13 amino acids. Germline V gene data show CDR1 as SGDLS and CDR2 as YYNGEE. CDR3 in DNA: TGTGCCAGCAGTTCTTTTAAGGCCGATACGCAGTATTTT. Amino acids: CASSSFKADTQYF.

The V gene is TRBV13, the J gene TRBJ2-7, with D tentatively TRBD1 (5 bases). Germline-derived CDR1 and CDR2 are PRHDT and FYEKMQ (reference sequence). V lost 3 bases to trimming and J lost 6 bases, with 9 bases between them. The CDR3 covers 12 residues. The CDR3 spells CASSFQGAEQYV. DNA of the CDR3: TGTGCCAGCAGCTTCCAGGGTGCCGAGCAGTACGTC.

V is TRBV12-3 or TRBV12-4 and J is TRBJ2-7; 9 bases agree with TRBD2. Losses at the gene ends were 3 bases for V and 3 bases for J; bases not matched to a gene: 21. The CDR3 runs to 20 residues. The CDR3 DNA reads TGTGCCAGCAGTTTGTCTTTGGCTAGCGGGACTAAACGAGGGCTCTACGAGCAGTACTTC. Translating it yields CASSLSLASGTKRGLYEQYF.

V is TRBV4-1 and J is TRBJ2-1; D is ambiguous. The germline V and J ends were trimmed by 1 base and 8 bases, with 6 bases remaining between them. Germline V gene data show CDR1 as MGHRA and CDR2 as YSYEKL. The CDR3 is 12 amino acids. The CDR3 here is CASSQGTDEQFF. CDR3 nucleotides: TGCGCCAGCAGCCAAGGGACGGATGAGCAGTTCTTC.

The chain combines TRBV12-3 or TRBV12-4 with TRBJ1-1; a weak D match, TRBD1 (5 bases). V dropped 5 bases and J dropped 0 bases, with 10 bases sitting between them. CDR3 size: 14 residues. CDR3 residues: CASSHRDLNTEAFF. As DNA, the CDR3 is TGTGCCAGCAGTCATCGGGACCTGAACACTGAAGCTTTCTTT.

The chain uses TRBV29-1 and TRBJ1-5, with D unclear. CDR3 length equals 13 residues. CDR1 SQVTM and CDR2 ANQGSEA come from the germline V gene. Trimming shortened V by 4 bases and J by 5 bases, and 12 bases separated the two germline ends. The DNA for the CDR3 is TGCAGCGTTGGTCCCAACGGAGATCAGCCCCAGCATTTT. Translated, it gives CSVGPNGDQPQHF.

The chain employs TRBV5-5 and TRBJ2-1; 9 bases agree with TRBD2. CDR1 SGHKS and CDR2 YYEKEE come from the germline V gene (reference sequence). The junction had 4 bases not matched to a gene; V was cut back by 5 bases and J by 4 bases. The CDR3 has 14 residues. Written as DNA, the CDR3 is TGTGCCAGCAGGGCTAGCGGGGCTTACAATGAGCAGTTCTTC. Its translation: CASRASGAYNEQFF.

The chain recombines TRBV11-3 with TRBJ1-1, with D possibly matching TRBD1 (6 bases). This CDR3 has 14 amino acids. Looked up from germline, CDR1 is SGHNT and CDR2 is YENEEA. V was pared by 5 bases and J by 3 bases, with 13 bases between. In DNA, the CDR3 is TGTGCCAGCAGCCGACCGGGGGCCGACACTGAAGCTTTCTTT. It specifies CASSRPGADTEAFF. The whole variable domain, filled in from reference TRBV11-3 and TRBJ1-1, reads EAGVVQSPRYKIIEKKQPVAFWCNPISGHNTLYWYLQNLGQGPELLIRYENEEAVDDSQLPKDRFSAERLKGVDSTLKIQPAELGDSAVYLCASSRPGADTEAFFGQGTRLTVV.

There are a few counts of this clonotype. V usage is TRBV5-1 and J usage is TRBJ2-2, with TRBD2 matching over 10 bases. V trimming: 3 bases; J trimming: 6 bases; junction bases outside the gene matches: 8. The CDR3 is 16 residues long. CDR1 SGHRS and CDR2 YFSETQ come from the germline V gene. The CDR3 DNA sequence: TGCGCCAGCAGCTACATAGCGGGAGGAGGCGCCGGGGAGCTGTTTTTT. This codes for CASSYIAGGGAGELFF. The complete variable domain, with remaining parts taken from reference TRBV5-1 and TRBJ2-2, reads KAGVTQTPRYLIKTRGQQVTLSCSPISGHRSVSWYQQTPGQGLQFLFEYFSETQRNKGNFPGRFSGRQFSNSRSEMNVSTLELGDSALYLCASSYIAGGGAGELFFGEGSRLTVL.

This chain links TRBV5-4 with TRBJ2-1; D uncertain. V lost 5 bases and J lost 7, with 19 bases in between. Germline CDR1 is SGHNT and CDR2 is YYREEE (reference sequence). The CDR3 has 15 residues. The CDR3, as DNA: TGTGCCAGCAGATTCGGCTCCAGCGAAGGGAATGAGCAGTTCTTC. Its translation is CASRFGSSEGNEQFF.

Only a few counts were recorded for this clonotype. Germline and junction disagree at one end, which may indicate a read error. V gene TRBV29-1 combines with J gene TRBJ1-2, with TRBD1 matching over 9 bases. Germline CDR1 is SQVTM and CDR2 is ANQGSEA. This CDR3 has 16 amino acids. CDR3 sequence: CSVEAQPGQGFKGYTF. The CDR3 DNA is TGCAGCGTAGAAGCTCAACCGGGACAGGGTTTTAAGGGCTACACCTTC.